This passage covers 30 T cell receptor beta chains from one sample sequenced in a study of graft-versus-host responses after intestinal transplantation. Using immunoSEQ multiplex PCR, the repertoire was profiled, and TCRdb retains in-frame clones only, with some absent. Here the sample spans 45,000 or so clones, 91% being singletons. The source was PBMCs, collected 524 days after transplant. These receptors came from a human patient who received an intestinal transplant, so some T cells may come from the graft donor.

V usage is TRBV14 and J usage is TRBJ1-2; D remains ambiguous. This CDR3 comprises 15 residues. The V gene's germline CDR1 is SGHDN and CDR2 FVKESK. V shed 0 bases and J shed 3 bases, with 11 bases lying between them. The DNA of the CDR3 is TGTGCCAGCAGCCAAGATCCTGGGCAGGACTATGGCTACACCTTC. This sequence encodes CASSQDPGQDYGYTF.

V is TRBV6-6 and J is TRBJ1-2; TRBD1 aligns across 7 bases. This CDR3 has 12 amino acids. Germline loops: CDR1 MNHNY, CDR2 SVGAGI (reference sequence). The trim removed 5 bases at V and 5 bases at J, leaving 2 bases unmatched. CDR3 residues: CASSQTGYGYTF. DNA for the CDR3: TGTGCCAGCAGTCAGACAGGGTATGGCTACACCTTC.

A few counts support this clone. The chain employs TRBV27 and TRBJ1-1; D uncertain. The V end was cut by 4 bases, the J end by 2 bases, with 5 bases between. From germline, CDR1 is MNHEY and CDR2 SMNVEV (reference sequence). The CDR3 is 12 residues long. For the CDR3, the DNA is TGTGCCAGCAGTTCCGTAAACACTGAAGCTTTCTTT. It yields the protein CASSSVNTEAFF.

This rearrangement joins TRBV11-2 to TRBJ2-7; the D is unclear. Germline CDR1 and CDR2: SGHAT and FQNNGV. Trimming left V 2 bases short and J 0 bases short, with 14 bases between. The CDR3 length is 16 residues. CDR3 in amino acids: CASSLYSPRASYEQYF. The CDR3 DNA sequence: TGTGCCAGCAGCTTATATAGCCCCCGGGCCTCCTACGAGCAGTACTTC. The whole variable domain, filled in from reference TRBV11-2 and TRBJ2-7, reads EAGVAQSPRYKIIEKRQSVAFWCNPISGHATLYWYQQILGQGPKLLIQFQNNGVVDDSQLPKDRFSAERLKGVDSTLKIQPAKLEDSAVYLCASSLYSPRASYEQYFGPGTRLTVT.

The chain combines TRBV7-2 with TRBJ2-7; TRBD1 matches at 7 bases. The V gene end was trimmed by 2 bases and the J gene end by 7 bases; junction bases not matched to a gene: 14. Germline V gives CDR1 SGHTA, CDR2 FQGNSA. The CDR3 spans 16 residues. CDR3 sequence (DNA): TGTGCCAGCAGCTTATCGGACAGGCCCACCAGGGGAGAGCAGTACTTC. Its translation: CASSLSDRPTRGEQYF.

CDR3 nucleotide sequence: TGTGCCAGCAGCCGAGGACAAGCCTACGAGCAGTACTTC. Its translation is CASSRGQAYEQYF. The chain carries TRBV6-5 and TRBJ2-7, with D perhaps TRBD1 (5 bases). CDR3 length equals 13 residues. Trimming left V 6 bases short and J 2 bases short, with 11 bases between. Germline V gives CDR1 MNHEY, CDR2 SVGAGI.

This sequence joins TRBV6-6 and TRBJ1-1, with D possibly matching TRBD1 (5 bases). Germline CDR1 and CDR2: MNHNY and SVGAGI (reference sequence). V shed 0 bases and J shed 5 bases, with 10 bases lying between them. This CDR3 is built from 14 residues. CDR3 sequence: CASSYSKRGTEAFF. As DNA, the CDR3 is TGTGCCAGCAGTTACTCGAAAAGGGGAACTGAAGCTTTCTTT.

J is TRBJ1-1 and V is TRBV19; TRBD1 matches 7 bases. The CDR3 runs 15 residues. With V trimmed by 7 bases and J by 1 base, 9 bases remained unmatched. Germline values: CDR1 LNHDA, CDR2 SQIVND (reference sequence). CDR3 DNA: TGTGCCAGTACCCCCGGAACAGGGGCGAACACTGAAGCTTTCTTT. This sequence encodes CASTPGTGANTEAFF.

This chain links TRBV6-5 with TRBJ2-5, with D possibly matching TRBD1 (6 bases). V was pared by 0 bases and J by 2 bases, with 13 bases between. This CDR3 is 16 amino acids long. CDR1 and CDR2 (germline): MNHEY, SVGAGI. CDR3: CASSYSPGVSQETQYF. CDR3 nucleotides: TGTGCCAGCAGTTACTCACCAGGGGTTTCTCAAGAGACCCAGTACTTC.

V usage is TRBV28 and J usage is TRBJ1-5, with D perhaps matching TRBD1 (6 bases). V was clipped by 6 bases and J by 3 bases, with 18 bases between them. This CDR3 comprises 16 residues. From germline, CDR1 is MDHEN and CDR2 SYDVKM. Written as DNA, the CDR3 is TGTGCCAGCAGCCTAGGGTCCCGACAGGACAATCAGCCCCAGCATTTT. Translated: CASSLGSRQDNQPQHF. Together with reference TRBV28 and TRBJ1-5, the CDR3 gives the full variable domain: DVKVTQSSRYLVKRTGEKVFLECVQDMDHENMFWYRQDPGLGLRLIYFSYDVKMKEKGDIPEGYSVSREKKERFSLILESASTNQTSMYLCASSLGSRQDNQPQHFGDGTRLSIL.

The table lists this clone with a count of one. CDR3 loop: CASSQDRRDGTEQYF. CDR3 in DNA: TGCGCCAGCAGCCAAGATCGAAGAGATGGCACTGAGCAGTACTTC. The rearrangement uses TRBV4-1 and TRBJ2-7; D is undetermined. Trimming cost V 0 bases and J 7 bases, with 16 bases left between them. Per germline, CDR1 MGHRA and CDR2 YSYEKL. This CDR3 spans 15 amino acids.

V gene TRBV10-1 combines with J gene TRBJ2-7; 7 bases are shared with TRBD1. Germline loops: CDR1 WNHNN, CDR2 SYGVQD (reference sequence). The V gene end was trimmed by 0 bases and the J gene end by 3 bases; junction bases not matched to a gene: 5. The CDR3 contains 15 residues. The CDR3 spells CASSESGRQGYEQYF. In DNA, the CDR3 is TGCGCCAGCAGTGAGTCCGGACGACAGGGCTACGAGCAGTACTTC.

In DNA form, the CDR3 reads TGTGCCAGCAGTTTAAGGAAACACCAAGATGAGACCCAGTACTTC. This codes for CASSLRKHQDETQYF. The chain employs TRBV27 and TRBJ2-5; D uncertain. CDR3 length: 15 amino acids. Deletions cut 2 bases from V and 5 bases from J, with 15 bases between. Looked up from germline, CDR1 is MNHEY and CDR2 is SMNVEV (reference sequence).

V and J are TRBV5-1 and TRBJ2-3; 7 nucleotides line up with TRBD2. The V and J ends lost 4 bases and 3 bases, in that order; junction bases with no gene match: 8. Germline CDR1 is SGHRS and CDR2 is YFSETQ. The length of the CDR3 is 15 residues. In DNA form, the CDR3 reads TGCGCCAGCAGCCCCGGGGGGTTTGAGACAGATACGCAGTATTTT. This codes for CASSPGGFETDTQYF. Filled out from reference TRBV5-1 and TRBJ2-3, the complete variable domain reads KAGVTQTPRYLIKTRGQQVTLSCSPISGHRSVSWYQQTPGQGLQFLFEYFSETQRNKGNFPGRFSGRQFSNSRSEMNVSTLELGDSALYLCASSPGGFETDTQYFGPGTRLTVL.

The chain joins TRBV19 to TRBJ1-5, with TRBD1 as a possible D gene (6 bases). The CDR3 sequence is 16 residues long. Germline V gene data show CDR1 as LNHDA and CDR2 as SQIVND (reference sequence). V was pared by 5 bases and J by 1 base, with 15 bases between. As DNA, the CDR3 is TGTGCCAGTAGTGCACCCGGAACAGGGAGCAATCAGCCCCAGCATTTT. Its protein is CASSAPGTGSNQPQHF.

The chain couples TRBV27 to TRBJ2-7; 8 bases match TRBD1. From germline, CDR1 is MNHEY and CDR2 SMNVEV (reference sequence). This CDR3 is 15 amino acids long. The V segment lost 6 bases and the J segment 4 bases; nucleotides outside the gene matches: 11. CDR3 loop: CASSPGAGGRYEQYF. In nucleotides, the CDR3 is TGTGCCAGCAGCCCAGGGGCAGGGGGCCGATACGAGCAGTACTTC.

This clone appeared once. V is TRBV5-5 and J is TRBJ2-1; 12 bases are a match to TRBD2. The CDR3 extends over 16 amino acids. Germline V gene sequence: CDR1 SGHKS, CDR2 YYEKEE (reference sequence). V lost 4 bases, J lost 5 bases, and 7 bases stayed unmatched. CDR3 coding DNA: TGTGCCAGCAGCCCGGATCTAGCGGGAGGGCACAATGAGCAGTTCTTC. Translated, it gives CASSPDLAGGHNEQFF. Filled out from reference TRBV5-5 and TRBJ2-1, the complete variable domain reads DAGVTQSPTHLIKTRGQQVTLRCSPISGHKSVSWYQQVLGQGPQFIFQYYEKEERGRGNFPDRFSARQFPNYSSELNVNALLLGDSALYLCASSPDLAGGHNEQFFGPGTRLTVL.

CDR3: CASSAIGQGELETQYF. For the CDR3, the DNA is TGTGCCAGCAGTGCAATCGGACAGGGGGAATTGGAGACCCAGTACTTC. The chain employs TRBV2 and TRBJ2-5; TRBD1 matches 10 bases. The CDR3 is 16 amino acids. The ends lost 4 bases at V and 5 bases at J; junction bases unmatched: 10. Per the germline V gene, CDR1 is SNHLY and CDR2 is FYNNEI. Variable domain in full (rest from reference TRBV2 and TRBJ2-5): EPEVTQTPSHQVTQMGQEVILRCVPISNHLYFYWYRQILGQKVEFLVSFYNNEISEKSEIFDDQFSVERPDGSNFTLKIRSTKLEDSAMYFCASSAIGQGELETQYFGPGTRLLVL.

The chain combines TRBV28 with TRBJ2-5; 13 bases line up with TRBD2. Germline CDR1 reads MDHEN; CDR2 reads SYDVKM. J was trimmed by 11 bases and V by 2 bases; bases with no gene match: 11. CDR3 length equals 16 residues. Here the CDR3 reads CASSLTLGLAGAEQYF. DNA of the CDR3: TGTGCCAGCAGTTTAACCCTCGGACTAGCGGGAGCGGAGCAGTACTTC.

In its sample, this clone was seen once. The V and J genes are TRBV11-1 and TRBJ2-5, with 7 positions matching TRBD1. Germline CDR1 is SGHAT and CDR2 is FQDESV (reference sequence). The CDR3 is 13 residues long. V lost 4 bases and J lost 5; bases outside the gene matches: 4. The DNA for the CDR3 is TGTGCCAGCAGCTACGGGACAGCGGAGACCCAGTACTTC. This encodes CASSYGTAETQYF.

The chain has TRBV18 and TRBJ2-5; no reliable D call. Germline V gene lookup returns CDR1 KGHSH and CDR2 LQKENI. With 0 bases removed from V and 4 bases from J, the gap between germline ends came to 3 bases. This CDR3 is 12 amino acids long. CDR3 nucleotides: TGTGCCAGCTCACCACCGGGAGAGACCCAGTACTTC. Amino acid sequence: CASSPPGETQYF.

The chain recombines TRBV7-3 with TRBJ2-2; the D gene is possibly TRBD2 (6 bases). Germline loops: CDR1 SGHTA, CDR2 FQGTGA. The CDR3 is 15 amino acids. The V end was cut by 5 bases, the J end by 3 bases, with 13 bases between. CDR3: CASSHPGGDTGELFF. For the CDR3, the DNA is TGTGCCAGCAGCCACCCCGGGGGTGACACCGGGGAGCTGTTTTTT.

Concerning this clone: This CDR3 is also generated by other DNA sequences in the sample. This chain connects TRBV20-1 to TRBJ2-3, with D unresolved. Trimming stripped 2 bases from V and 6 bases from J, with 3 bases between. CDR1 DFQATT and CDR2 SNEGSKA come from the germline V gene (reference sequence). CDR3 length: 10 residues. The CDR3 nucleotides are TGCAGTGCTAGAAGGGATACGCAGTATTTT. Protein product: CSARRDTQYF.

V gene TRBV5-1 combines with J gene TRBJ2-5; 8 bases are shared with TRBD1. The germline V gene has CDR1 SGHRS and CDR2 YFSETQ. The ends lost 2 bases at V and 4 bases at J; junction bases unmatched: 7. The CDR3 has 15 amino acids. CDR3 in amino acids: CASSFQGARGETQYF. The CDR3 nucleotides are TGCGCCAGCAGCTTCCAGGGGGCGCGAGGAGAGACCCAGTACTTC.

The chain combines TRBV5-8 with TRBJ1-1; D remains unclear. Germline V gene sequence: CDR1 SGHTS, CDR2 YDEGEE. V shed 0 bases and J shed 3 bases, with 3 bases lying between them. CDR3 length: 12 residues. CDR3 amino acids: CASSLGDTEAFF. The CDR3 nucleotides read TGTGCCAGCAGCTTGGGGGACACTGAAGCTTTCTTT.

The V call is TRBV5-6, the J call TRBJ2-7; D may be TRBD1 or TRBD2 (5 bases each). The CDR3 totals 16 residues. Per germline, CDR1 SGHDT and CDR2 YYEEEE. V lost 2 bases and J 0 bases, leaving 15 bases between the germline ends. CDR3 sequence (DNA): TGTGCCAGCAGCTTATACAGAGAGGGGCTCTCCTACGAGCAGTACTTC. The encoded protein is CASSLYREGLSYEQYF.

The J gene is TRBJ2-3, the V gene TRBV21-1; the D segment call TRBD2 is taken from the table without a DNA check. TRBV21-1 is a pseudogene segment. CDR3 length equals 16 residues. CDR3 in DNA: TGTGCCAGCAGCAAAGGCACTAGCGGGAGTCCAGATACGCAGTATTTT. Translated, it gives CASSKGTSGSPDTQYF.

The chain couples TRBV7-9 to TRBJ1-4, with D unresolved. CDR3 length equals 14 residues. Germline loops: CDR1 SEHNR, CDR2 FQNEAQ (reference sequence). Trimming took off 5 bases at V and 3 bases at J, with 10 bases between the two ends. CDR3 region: CASSPRSANEKLFF. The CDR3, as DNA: TGTGCCAGCAGCCCACGCTCAGCTAATGAAAAACTGTTTTTT.

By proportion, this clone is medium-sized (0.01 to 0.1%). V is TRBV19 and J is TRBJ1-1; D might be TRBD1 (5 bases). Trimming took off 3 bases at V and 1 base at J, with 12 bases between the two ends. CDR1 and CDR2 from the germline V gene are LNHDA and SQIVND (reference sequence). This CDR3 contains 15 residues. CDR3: CASSISGGGNTEAFF. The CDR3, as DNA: TGTGCCAGTAGTATCTCTGGGGGAGGGAACACTGAAGCTTTCTTT.

For the CDR3, the DNA is TGCGCCAGCAGCCAACCCTCAGGGACCTACGAGCAGTACTTC. This sequence encodes CASSQPSGTYEQYF. The chain recombines TRBV4-1 with TRBJ2-7; possibly TRBD1 for D (5 bases). Per the germline V gene, CDR1 is MGHRA and CDR2 is YSYEKL. There are 14 residues in the CDR3. V was cut by 2 bases and J by 2 bases, with 10 bases left in between.